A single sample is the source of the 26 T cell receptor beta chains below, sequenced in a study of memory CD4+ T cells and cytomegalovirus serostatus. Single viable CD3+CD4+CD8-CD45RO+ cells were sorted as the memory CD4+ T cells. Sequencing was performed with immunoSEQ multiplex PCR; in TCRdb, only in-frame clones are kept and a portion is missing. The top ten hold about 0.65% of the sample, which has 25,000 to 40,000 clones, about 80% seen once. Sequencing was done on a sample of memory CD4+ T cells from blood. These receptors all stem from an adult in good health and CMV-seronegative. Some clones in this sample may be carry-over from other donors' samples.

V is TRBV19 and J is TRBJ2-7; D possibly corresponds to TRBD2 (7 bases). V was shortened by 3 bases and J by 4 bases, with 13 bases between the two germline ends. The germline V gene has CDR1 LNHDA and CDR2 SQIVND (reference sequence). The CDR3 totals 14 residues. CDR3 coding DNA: TGTGCCAGTAGTATTCGGGGGGCAAGATACGAGCAGTACTTC. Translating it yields CASSIRGARYEQYF.

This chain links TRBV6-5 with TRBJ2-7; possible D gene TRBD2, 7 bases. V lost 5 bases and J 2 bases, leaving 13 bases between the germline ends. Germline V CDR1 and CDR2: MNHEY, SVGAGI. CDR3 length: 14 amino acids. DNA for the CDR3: TGTGCCAGCAGTAGGAGGGGGGGGCCCTACGAGCAGTACTTC. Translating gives CASSRRGGPYEQYF.

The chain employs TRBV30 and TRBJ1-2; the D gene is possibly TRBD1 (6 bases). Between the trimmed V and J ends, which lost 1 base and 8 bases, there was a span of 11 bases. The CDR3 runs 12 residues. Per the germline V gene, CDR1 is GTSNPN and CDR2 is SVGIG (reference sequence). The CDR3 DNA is TGTGCCTGGAGTGGACAGGTTGGAGGCTACACCTTC. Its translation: CAWSGQVGGYTF.

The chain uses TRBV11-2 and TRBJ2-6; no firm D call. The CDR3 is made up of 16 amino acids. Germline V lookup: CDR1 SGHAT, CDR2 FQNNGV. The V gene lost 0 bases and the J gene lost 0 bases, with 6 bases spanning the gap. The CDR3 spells CASSLERPSGANVLTF. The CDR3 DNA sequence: TGTGCCAGCAGCTTAGAGAGGCCCTCTGGGGCCAACGTCCTGACTTTC.

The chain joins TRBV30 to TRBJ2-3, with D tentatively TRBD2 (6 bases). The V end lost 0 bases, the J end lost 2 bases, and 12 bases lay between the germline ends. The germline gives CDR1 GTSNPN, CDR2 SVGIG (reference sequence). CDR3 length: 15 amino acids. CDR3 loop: CAWSVGGRYTDTQYF. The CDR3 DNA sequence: TGTGCCTGGAGTGTTGGGGGGAGATACACAGATACGCAGTATTTT.

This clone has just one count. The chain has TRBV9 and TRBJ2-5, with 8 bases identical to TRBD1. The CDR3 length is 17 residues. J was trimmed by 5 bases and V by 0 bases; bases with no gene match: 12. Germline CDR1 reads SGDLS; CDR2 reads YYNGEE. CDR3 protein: CASSVAVRAGGGETQYF. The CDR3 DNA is TGTGCCAGCAGCGTAGCGGTTCGGGCAGGGGGCGGGGAGACCCAGTACTTC.

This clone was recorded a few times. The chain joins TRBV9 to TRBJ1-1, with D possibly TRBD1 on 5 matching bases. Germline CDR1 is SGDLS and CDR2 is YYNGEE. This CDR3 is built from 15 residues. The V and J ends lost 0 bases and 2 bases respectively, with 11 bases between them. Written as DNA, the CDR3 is TGTGCCAGCAGCGTAGTTCCAGGGCCCAACACTGAAGCTTTCTTT. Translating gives CASSVVPGPNTEAFF.

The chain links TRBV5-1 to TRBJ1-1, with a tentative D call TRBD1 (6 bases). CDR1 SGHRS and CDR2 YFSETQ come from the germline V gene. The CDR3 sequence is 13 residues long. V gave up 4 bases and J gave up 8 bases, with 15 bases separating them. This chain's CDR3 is CASSERPGAEAFF. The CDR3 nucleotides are TGCGCCAGCAGCGAACGACCGGGGGCCGAAGCTTTCTTT.

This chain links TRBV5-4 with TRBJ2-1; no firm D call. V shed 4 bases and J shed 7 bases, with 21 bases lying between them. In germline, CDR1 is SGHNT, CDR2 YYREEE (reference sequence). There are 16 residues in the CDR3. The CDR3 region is CASSPSWSDGRNEQFF. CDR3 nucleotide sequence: TGTGCCAGCAGCCCGTCATGGTCGGACGGGCGAAATGAGCAGTTCTTC.

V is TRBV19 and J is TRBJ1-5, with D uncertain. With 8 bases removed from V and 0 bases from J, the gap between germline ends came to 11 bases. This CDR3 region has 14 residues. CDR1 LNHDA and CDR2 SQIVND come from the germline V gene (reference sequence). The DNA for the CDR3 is TGTGCCAGTCGGCACCAGGCTAGCAATCAGCCCCAGCATTTT. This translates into CASRHQASNQPQHF.

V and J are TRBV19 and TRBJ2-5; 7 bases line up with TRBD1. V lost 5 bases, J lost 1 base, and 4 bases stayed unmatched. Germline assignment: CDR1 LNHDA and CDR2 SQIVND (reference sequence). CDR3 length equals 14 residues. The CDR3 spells CASSPRDSQETQYF. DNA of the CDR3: TGTGCCAGTAGTCCGAGGGACAGCCAAGAGACCCAGTACTTC.

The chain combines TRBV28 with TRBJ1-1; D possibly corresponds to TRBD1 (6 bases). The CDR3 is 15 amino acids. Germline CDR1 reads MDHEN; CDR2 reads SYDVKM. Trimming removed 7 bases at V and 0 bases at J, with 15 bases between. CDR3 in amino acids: CASIQGGHMNTEAFF. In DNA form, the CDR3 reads TGTGCCAGCATTCAAGGGGGGCACATGAACACTGAAGCTTTCTTT.

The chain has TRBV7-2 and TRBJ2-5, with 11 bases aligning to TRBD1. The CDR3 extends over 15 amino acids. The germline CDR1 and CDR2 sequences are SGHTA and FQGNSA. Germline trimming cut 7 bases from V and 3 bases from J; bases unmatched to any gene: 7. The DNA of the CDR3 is TGTGCCAGCACCCCCCGGGACAGGGGGAAAGAGACCCAGTACTTC. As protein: CASTPRDRGKETQYF.

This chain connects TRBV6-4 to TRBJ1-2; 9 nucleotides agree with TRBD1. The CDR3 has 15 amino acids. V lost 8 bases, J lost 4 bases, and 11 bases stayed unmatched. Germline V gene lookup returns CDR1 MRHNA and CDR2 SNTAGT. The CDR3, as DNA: TGTGCCAGCTTGGACAGGGGAATGGGGACCTATGGCTACACCTTC. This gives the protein CASLDRGMGTYGYTF.

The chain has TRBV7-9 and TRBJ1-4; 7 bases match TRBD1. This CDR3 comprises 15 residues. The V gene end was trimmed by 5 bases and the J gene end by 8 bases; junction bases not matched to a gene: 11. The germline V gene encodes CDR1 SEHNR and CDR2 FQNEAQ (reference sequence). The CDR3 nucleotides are TGTGCCAGCAGCCCGAGACAGGGAGGTTTCGAAAAACTGTTTTTT. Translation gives CASSPRQGGFEKLFF.

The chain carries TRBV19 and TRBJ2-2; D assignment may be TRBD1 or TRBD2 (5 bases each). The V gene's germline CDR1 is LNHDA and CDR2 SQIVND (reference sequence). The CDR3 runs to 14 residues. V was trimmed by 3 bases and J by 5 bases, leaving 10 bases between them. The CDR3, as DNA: TGTGCCAGTAGTATGGGGACCCTAACCGGGGAGCTGTTTTTT. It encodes CASSMGTLTGELFF.

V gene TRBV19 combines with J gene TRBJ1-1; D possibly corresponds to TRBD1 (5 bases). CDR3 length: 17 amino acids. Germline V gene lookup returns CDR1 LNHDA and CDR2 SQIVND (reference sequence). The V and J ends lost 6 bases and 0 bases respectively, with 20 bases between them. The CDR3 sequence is CASRSLRAGQVNTEAFF. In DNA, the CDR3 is TGTGCCAGTAGATCCTTGAGGGCAGGGCAAGTGAACACTGAAGCTTTCTTT.

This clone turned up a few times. CDR3 region: CASRWNTEAFF. The CDR3 DNA reads as TGTGCCAGCCGCTGGAACACTGAAGCTTTCTTT. The chain employs TRBV2 and TRBJ1-1, with D unclear. Looked up from germline, CDR1 is SNHLY and CDR2 is FYNNEI. Trimming left V 8 bases short and J 1 base short, with 5 bases between. CDR3 size: 11 residues. The whole variable domain, filled in from reference TRBV2 and TRBJ1-1, reads EPEVTQTPSHQVTQMGQEVILRCVPISNHLYFYWYRQILGQKVEFLVSFYNNEISEKSEIFDDQFSVERPDGSNFTLKIRSTKLEDSAMYFCASRWNTEAFFGQGTRLTVV.

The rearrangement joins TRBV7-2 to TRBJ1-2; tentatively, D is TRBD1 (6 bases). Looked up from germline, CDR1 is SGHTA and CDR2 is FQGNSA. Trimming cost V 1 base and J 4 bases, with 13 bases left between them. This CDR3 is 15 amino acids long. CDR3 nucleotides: TGTGCCAGCAGCTTAGGAACGGGGGCTGCCTATGGCTACACCTTC. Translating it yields CASSLGTGAAYGYTF.

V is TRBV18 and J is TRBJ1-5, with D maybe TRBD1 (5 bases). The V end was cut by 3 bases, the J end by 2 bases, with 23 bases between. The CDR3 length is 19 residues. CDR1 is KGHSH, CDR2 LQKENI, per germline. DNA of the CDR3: TGTGCCAGCTCACCCGACTTCCCCGGGACCCTTAGAGGCAATCAGCCCCAGCATTTT. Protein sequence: CASSPDFPGTLRGNQPQHF.

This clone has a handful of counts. The CDR3 protein is CASGDRQTGELFF. The CDR3, as DNA: TGTGCCAGCGGGGACAGGCAAACCGGGGAGCTGTTTTTT. This chain joins TRBV2 and TRBJ2-2; TRBD1 agrees at 8 bases. The CDR3 length is 13 residues. In germline, CDR1 is SNHLY, CDR2 FYNNEI. The V gene end was trimmed by 8 bases and the J gene end by 5 bases; junction bases not matched to a gene: 4.

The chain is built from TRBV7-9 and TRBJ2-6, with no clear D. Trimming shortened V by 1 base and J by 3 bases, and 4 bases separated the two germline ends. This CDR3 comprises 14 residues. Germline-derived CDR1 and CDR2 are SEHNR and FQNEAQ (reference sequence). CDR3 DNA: TGTGCCAGCAGCTTAGAGCTTGGGGCCAACGTCCTGACTTTC. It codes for CASSLELGANVLTF.

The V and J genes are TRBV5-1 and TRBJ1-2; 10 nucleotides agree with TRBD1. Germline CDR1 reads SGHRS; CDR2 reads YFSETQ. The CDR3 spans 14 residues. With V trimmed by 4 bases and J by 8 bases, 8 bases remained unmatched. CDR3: CASSPTGGVKGYTF. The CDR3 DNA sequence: TGCGCCAGCAGCCCGACAGGGGGCGTCAAGGGCTACACCTTC.

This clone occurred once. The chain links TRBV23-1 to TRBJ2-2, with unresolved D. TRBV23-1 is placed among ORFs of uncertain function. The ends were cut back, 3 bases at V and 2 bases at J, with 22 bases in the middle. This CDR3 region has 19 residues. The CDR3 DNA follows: TGCGCCAGCAGTCAGGGGAACCATAGTCTGGATCAAAACACCGGGGAGCTGTTTTTT. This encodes CASSQGNHSLDQNTGELFF.

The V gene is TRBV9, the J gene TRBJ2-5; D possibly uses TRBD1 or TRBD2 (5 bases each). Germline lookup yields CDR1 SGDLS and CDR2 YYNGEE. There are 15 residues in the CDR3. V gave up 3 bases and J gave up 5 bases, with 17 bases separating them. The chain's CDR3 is CASSARDQGSETQYF. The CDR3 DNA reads TGTGCCAGCAGCGCCCGGGACCAAGGGTCGGAGACCCAGTACTTC.

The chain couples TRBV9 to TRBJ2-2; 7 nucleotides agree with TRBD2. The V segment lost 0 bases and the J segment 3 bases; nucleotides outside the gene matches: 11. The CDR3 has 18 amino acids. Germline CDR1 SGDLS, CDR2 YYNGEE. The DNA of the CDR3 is TGTGCCAGCAGCGTAGATTCTGGGCTAGCGGAACACACCGGGGAGCTGTTTTTT. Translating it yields CASSVDSGLAEHTGELFF.